These 17 T cell receptor beta chains came from one sample sequenced in a study of radiation and T cells in renal cell carcinoma. The time point: blood 4 weeks post-SBRT, at nephrectomy. Treatment: 15 Gy SBRT to primary tumor, nephrectomy 4 weeks later. The protocol was immunoSEQ multiplex PCR, while the TCRdb copy is restricted to in-frame clones and leaves out a portion. Seen here are around 100,000 clones, 65% to 90% observed once, and the top ten hold 6% to 9%. Specimen: blood, collected from a patient whose treatment included radiotherapy and nephrectomy. These receptors all stem from a man between 60 and 70 years old with renal cell carcinoma.

The chain employs TRBV19 and TRBJ2-5; 9 bases are a match to TRBD1. With 4 bases clipped from V and 4 bases from J, the junction kept 7 bases outside the gene matches. Looked up from germline, CDR1 is LNHDA and CDR2 is SQIVND (reference sequence). This CDR3 is 15 amino acids long. The CDR3 here is CASSTSDRGGETQYF. Written as DNA, the CDR3 is TGTGCCAGTAGTACCTCGGACAGGGGCGGAGAGACCCAGTACTTC.

The J gene is TRBJ1-2, the V gene TRBV18, with TRBD1 identical over 10 bases. The CDR3 totals 14 residues. Looked up from germline, CDR1 is KGHSH and CDR2 is LQKENI. V gave up 4 bases and J gave up 5 bases; unmatched junction bases: 4. The CDR3 sequence: CASSLTGGMYGYTF. CDR3 bases: TGTGCCAGCTCACTGACAGGGGGCATGTATGGCTACACCTTC.

The rearrangement joins TRBV5-1 to TRBJ2-7, with 9 bases fitting TRBD1. With V trimmed by 4 bases and J by 5 bases, 10 bases remained unmatched. Germline V CDR1 and CDR2: SGHRS, YFSETQ. This CDR3 comprises 15 residues. The CDR3 coding sequence is TGCGCCAGCAGCGTTACAGGGGGCGATTCCAACGAGCAGTACTTC. Protein product: CASSVTGGDSNEQYF.

The J gene is TRBJ2-7, the V gene TRBV9; a weak D match, TRBD1 (5 bases). Between the trimmed V and J ends, which lost 2 bases and 3 bases, there was a span of 15 bases. Looked up from germline, CDR1 is SGDLS and CDR2 is YYNGEE. The CDR3 consists of 15 residues. In DNA, the CDR3 is TGTGCCAGCAGCGTCTGGGGCGTGGGGATCTACGAGCAGTACTTC. It yields the protein CASSVWGVGIYEQYF.

The chain joins TRBV4-3 to TRBJ2-6; D is undetermined. The CDR3 covers 18 residues. V was cut by 3 bases and J by 1 base, with 16 bases left in between. Germline CDR1 reads LGHNA; CDR2 reads YSLEER. CDR3 protein: CASSHRPFMISGANVLTF. In nucleotides, the CDR3 is TGCGCCAGCAGCCATAGACCCTTTATGATTTCTGGGGCCAACGTCCTGACTTTC.

The gene calls are TRBV7-2 and TRBJ2-1, with D perhaps being TRBD1 or TRBD2 (5 bases each). The CDR3 is 15 amino acids. Trimming took 1 base from V and 6 from J, leaving 13 bases between them. CDR1 and CDR2 from the germline V gene are SGHTA and FQGNSA. The CDR3 reads CASSLDPGGINEQFF. The CDR3 nucleotides read TGTGCCAGCAGCTTAGATCCTGGGGGTATCAATGAGCAGTTCTTC.

The chain joins TRBV7-6 to TRBJ2-7, with D perhaps assigned TRBD1 or TRBD2 (7 bases each). The CDR3 spans 17 residues. CDR1 SGHVS and CDR2 FNYEAQ come from the germline V gene. Trimming cost V 1 base and J 0 bases, with 16 bases left between them. CDR3 nucleotide sequence: TGTGCCAGCAGCTTAGGTGTTCAGGGGGGGAGCTCCTACGAGCAGTACTTC. Its protein product is CASSLGVQGGSSYEQYF.

V gene TRBV14 combines with J gene TRBJ1-5; 8 bases fit TRBD1. The V gene's germline CDR1 is SGHDN and CDR2 FVKESK. This CDR3 is 15 amino acids long. V lost 1 base and J lost 7; bases outside the gene matches: 6. The CDR3 spells CASSQGQGADQPQHF. Written as DNA, the CDR3 is TGTGCCAGCAGCCAAGGGCAGGGGGCTGACCAGCCCCAGCATTTT.

The chain uses TRBV7-6 and TRBJ2-7; 10 bases match TRBD2. CDR3 length equals 16 residues. Germline CDR1 is SGHVS and CDR2 is FNYEAQ. After removal of 1 base from V and 0 bases from J, the junction contained 3 bases not matched to a gene. CDR3 in amino acids: CASSLVLAGVSYEQYF. CDR3 bases: TGTGCCAGCAGCTTAGTTCTAGCGGGAGTCTCCTACGAGCAGTACTTC.

The gene calls are TRBV4-1 and TRBJ1-4; 10 bases align to TRBD1. Germline CDR1 is MGHRA and CDR2 is YSYEKL. The ends lost 6 bases at V and 0 bases at J; junction bases unmatched: 4. The CDR3 runs to 16 residues. CDR3 in DNA: TGCGCCAGCAGAAGGACAGGGGGAGCAACTAATGAAAAACTGTTTTTT. It specifies CASRRTGGATNEKLFF.

V is TRBV7-9 and J is TRBJ1-2; D ambiguous. The CDR3 length is 18 residues. V was cut by 7 bases and J by 4 bases, with 28 bases left in between. CDR1 is SEHNR and CDR2 is FQNEAQ in the germline V gene (reference sequence). The CDR3 sequence is CASNPLGGSSTIPYGYTF. For the CDR3, the DNA is TGTGCCAGCAACCCCCTCGGTGGCAGTTCCACCATACCCTATGGCTACACCTTC.

The chain combines TRBV27 with TRBJ2-2; maybe TRBD2 (5 bases). This CDR3 is built from 14 residues. CDR1 and CDR2 from the germline V gene are MNHEY and SMNVEV (reference sequence). Trimming cost V 6 bases and J 6 bases, with 14 bases left between them. The CDR3 loop is CASSRDLGSGELFF. The CDR3 DNA reads TGTGCCAGCAGCCGGGATTTAGGGTCCGGGGAGCTGTTTTTT.

To note about this clone: A much more abundant neighbour one base away suggests this may be a read error. The gene calls are TRBV21-1 and TRBJ1-1. TRBV21-1 is a pseudogene segment. The CDR3 spans 12 residues. CDR3: CASSRGDTEAFF. The CDR3 DNA reads as TGTGCCAGCAGCAGGGGGGACACTGAAGCTTTCTTT.

This CDR3 reads CASSFVGGALRSYEQYF. The CDR3 DNA follows: TGTGCCAGCAGTTTTGTGGGAGGGGCATTAAGGTCCTACGAGCAGTACTTC. V is TRBV28 and J is TRBJ2-7; 7 bases fit TRBD2. There are 17 residues in the CDR3. Per germline, CDR1 MDHEN and CDR2 SYDVKM. V gave up 3 bases and J gave up 1 base; unmatched junction bases: 12.

CDR3 in amino acids: CASRPGQGGSLQYF. The CDR3 coding sequence is TGTGCCAGCAGGCCCGGACAGGGAGGATCCCTGCAGTACTTC. The chain combines TRBV28 with TRBJ2-7; 8 bases are a match to TRBD1. The CDR3 is 14 residues long. Germline assignment: CDR1 MDHEN and CDR2 SYDVKM. Trimming removed 6 bases from V and 9 bases from J; junction bases left unmatched: 13.

CDR3 sequence (DNA): TGCGCCAGCAGCCAAAGGGACTATATGTACGGGGAGCTGTTTTTT. Translated: CASSQRDYMYGELFF. This chain connects TRBV5-1 to TRBJ2-2, with 7 bases aligning to TRBD2. The trim removed 4 bases at V and 7 bases at J, leaving 10 bases unmatched. This CDR3 comprises 15 residues. Germline assignment: CDR1 SGHRS and CDR2 YFSETQ. Variable domain in full (rest from reference TRBV5-1 and TRBJ2-2): KAGVTQTPRYLIKTRGQQVTLSCSPISGHRSVSWYQQTPGQGLQFLFEYFSETQRNKGNFPGRFSGRQFSNSRSEMNVSTLELGDSALYLCASSQRDYMYGELFFGEGSRLTVL.

J is TRBJ2-3 and V is TRBV19, with 11 bases identical to TRBD2. The CDR3 spans 15 residues. Germline V gene lookup returns CDR1 LNHDA and CDR2 SQIVND (reference sequence). J lost 6 bases, V lost 8 bases, and 10 bases had no gene match. For the CDR3, the DNA is TGTGCCAGTGGGGAACTAGCGGGGGCCAGGGATACGCAGTATTTT. This translates into CASGELAGARDTQYF.